The present entry profiles one T cell receptor (beta chain) with its context. This sample is part of a study of response to subunit inactivated influenza vaccine. Germline V gene sequence: CDR1 DFQATT, CDR2 SNEGSKA (reference sequence). V lost 1 base, J lost 3 bases, and 10 bases lay in between. This CDR3 region has 13 residues. TCRdb reanalysed the RT-PCR reads using MiXCR and keeps one entry per CDR3 protein. The sample gives about 700,000 distinct CDR3 sequences, around 14% of which show up once; less than 7% is in the top ten. V gene TRBV20-1 combines with J gene TRBJ2-7, with D possibly TRBD1 on 5 matching bases. The origin of this receptor is a man aged 45-60 years who received an inactivated influenza vaccine. Here the sequenced sample was PBMCs from blood, taken around two weeks before vaccination. This chain's CDR3 is CSARAVTGYEQYF. DNA of the CDR3: TGCAGTGCTAGAGCCGTCACAGGCTACGAGCAGTACTTC.